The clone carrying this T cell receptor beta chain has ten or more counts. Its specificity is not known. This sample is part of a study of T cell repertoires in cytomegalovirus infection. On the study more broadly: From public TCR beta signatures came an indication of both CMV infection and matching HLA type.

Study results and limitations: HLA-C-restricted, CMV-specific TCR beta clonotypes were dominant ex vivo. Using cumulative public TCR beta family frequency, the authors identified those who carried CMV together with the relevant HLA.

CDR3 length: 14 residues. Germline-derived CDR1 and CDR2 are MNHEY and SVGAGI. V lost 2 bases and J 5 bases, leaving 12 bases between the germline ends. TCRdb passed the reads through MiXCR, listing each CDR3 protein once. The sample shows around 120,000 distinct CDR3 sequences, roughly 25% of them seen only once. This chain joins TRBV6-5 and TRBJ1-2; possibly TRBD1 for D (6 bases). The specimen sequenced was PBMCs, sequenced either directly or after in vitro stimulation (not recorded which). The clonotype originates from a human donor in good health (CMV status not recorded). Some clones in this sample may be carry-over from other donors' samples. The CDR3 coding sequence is TGTGCCAGCAGTTACGGGGGGCCTGGTTATGGCTACACCTTC. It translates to CASSYGGPGYGYTF.